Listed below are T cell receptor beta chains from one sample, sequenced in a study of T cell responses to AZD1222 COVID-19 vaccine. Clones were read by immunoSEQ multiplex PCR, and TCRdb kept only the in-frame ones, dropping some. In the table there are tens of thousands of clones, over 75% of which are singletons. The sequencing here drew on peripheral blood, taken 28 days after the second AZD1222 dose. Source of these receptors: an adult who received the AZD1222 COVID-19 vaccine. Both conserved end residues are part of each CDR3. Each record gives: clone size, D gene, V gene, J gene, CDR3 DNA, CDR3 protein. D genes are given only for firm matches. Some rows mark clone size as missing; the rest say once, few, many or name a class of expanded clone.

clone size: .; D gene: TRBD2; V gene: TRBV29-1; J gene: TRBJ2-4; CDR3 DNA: TGCAGCGTTACAAGCGGGAGAGGGTGGAATCCTATAGCCAAAAACATTCAGTACTTC; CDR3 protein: CSVTSGRGWNPIAKNIQYF
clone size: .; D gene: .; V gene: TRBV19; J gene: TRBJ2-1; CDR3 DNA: TGTGCCAGTAGTATAGGGACAGCTACCTACAATGAGCAGTTCTTC; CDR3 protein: CASSIGTATYNEQFF
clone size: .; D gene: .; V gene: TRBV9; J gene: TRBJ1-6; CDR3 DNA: TGTGCCAGCAGCGTAAAGGCCCGGATTTATAATTCACCCCTCCACTTT; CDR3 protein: CASSVKARIYNSPLHF
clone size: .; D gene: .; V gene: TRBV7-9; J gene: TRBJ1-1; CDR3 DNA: TGTGCCAGCAGCTCCAAGAACACTGAAGCTTTCTTT; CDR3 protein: CASSSKNTEAFF
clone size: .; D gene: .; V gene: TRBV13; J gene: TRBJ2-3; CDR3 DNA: TGTGCCAGCAGCTTAGCCTCCCCAGATACGCAGTATTTT; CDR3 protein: CASSLASPDTQYF
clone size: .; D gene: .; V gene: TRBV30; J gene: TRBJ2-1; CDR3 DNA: TGTGCCTGGAGGGAATATGGTGAGCAGTTCTTC; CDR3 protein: CAWREYGEQFF
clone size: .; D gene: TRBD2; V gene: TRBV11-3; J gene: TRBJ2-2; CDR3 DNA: TGTGCCAGCAGCTTGACGTGGGCGGGAGCGAACACCGGGGAGCTGTTTTTT; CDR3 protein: CASSLTWAGANTGELFF
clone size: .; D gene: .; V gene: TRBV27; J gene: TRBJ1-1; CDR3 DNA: TGTGCCAGCTCGGGCCTGGGGTACACTGAAGCTTTCTTT; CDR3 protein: CASSGLGYTEAFF
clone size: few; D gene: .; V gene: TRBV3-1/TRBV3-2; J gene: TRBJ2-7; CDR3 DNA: TGTGCCAGCAGCCATATTGCGCACGGGGGCCTGGACGAGCAGTACTTC; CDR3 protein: CASSHIAHGGLDEQYF
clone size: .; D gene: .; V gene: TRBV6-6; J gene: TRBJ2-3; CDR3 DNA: TGTGCCAGCAGCCGCGAAGGAAATACAGATACGCAGTATTTT; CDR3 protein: CASSREGNTDTQYF
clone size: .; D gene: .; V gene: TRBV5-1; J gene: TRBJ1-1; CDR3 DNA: TGCGCCAGCACCGGCCAGGGCGGGAACACTGAAGCTTTCTTT; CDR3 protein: CASTGQGGNTEAFF
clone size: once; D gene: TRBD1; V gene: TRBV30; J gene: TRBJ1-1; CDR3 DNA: TGTGCCTGGAGTGTGCCAGGGGGGAACACTGAAGCTTTCTTT; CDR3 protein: CAWSVPGGNTEAFF
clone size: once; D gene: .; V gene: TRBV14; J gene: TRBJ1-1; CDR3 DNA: TGTGCCAGCAGCCAAGATCGAAGGGGTGAAGCTTTCTTT; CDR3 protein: CASSQDRRGEAFF
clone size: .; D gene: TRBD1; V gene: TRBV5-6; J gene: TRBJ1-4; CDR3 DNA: TGTGCCAGCAGCAGACAGGGGTTGGATGAAAAACTGTTTTTT; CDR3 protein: CASSRQGLDEKLFF
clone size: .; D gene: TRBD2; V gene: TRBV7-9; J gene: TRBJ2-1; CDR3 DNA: TGTGCCAGCAGCCGGGAGGGGAGCGGGGTCTACAATGAGCAGTTCTTC; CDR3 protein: CASSREGSGVYNEQFF
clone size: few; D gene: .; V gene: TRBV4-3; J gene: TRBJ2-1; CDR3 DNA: TGCGCCAGCAGCCAACAACAGTACAATGAGCAGTTCTTC; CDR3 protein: CASSQQQYNEQFF